The 18 T cell receptor beta chains reported below all come from one sample, sequenced in a study of blood T cells in healthy people across ages. A second PCR, run for about 7 to 12 cycles, used a sample-barcoded 5' primer plus a J-beta primer mix. TCRdb ran MiXCR on the 5' RACE reads and lists one entry per CDR3 protein. The sample has hundreds of thousands of distinct CDR3 sequences; roughly 44% are singletons. The sample comprised blood. All receptors derive from a man in his 60s in good health.

This clonotype was detected only a few times. V is TRBV5-8 and J is TRBJ2-6, with D unresolved. The CDR3 is 15 residues long. Germline values: CDR1 SGHTS, CDR2 YDEGEE. Trimming removed 1 base at V and 0 bases at J, with 5 bases between. The DNA for the CDR3 is TGTGCCAGCAGCTTGCCGGTCTCTGGGGCCAACGTCCTGACTTTC. Its protein product is CASSLPVSGANVLTF.

Comments on this clonotype: This could be a read error, since a much larger clone is one nucleotide away. The chain recombines TRBV15 with TRBJ2-1; a weak D match, TRBD1 (5 bases). From germline, CDR1 is LNHNV and CDR2 YYDKDF (reference sequence). The CDR3 loop spans 15 amino acids. DNA for the CDR3: TGTGCCGCCAGCAGGGCGGAAGACGAGTACAATGAGCAGTTCTTC. Protein product: CAASRAEDEYNEQFF.

The gene calls are TRBV24-1 and TRBJ2-1, with 7 bases fitting TRBD2. Unmatched junction bases numbered 6, after V lost 3 bases and J lost 5 bases. The length of the CDR3 is 15 residues. Per the germline V gene, CDR1 is KGHDR and CDR2 is SFDVKD. CDR3 region: CATSDSGENNNEQFF. CDR3 nucleotide sequence: TGTGCCACCAGTGATAGCGGGGAAAACAACAATGAGCAGTTCTTC.

The chain uses TRBV14 and TRBJ1-1; D is perhaps TRBD1 (5 bases). From germline, CDR1 is SGHDN and CDR2 FVKESK. V was shortened by 1 base and J by 11 bases, with 11 bases between the two germline ends. The CDR3 has 12 amino acids. The CDR3 loop reads CASSQAGHEAFF. CDR3 coding DNA: TGTGCCAGCAGCCAAGCTGGACATGAGGCTTTCTTT.

This clonotype was observed a handful of times. J is TRBJ1-1 and V is TRBV3-1; no clear D. In germline, CDR1 is LGHDT, CDR2 YNNKEL (reference sequence). The CDR3 spans 13 residues. Trimming stripped 1 base from V and 5 bases from J, with 8 bases between. DNA for the CDR3: TGTGCCAGCAGCCAAGCTGGCGGGACTGAAGCTTTCTTT. It codes for CASSQAGGTEAFF. Drawing the rest from reference TRBV3-1 and TRBJ1-1, the complete variable domain is DTAVSQTPKYLVTQMGNDKSIKCEQNLGHDTMYWYKQDSKKFLKIMFSYNNKELIINETVPNRFSPKSPDKAHLNLHINSLELGDSAVYFCASSQAGGTEAFFGQGTRLTVV.

A few counts support this clonotype. The J gene is TRBJ2-5, the V gene TRBV11-2; 9 nucleotides line up with TRBD2. CDR3 length: 17 residues. With 1 base clipped from V and 2 bases from J, the junction kept 8 bases outside the gene matches. The germline V gene encodes CDR1 SGHAT and CDR2 FQNNGV. As DNA, the CDR3 is TGTGCCAGCAGCTTAGTGCCTAGCGGGAACCCTCAAGAGACCCAGTACTTC. Translated: CASSLVPSGNPQETQYF.

This rearrangement joins TRBV2 to TRBJ2-1; 11 bases match TRBD1. This CDR3 is 17 amino acids long. Germline V lookup: CDR1 SNHLY, CDR2 FYNNEI. The junction had 11 bases not matched to a gene; V was cut back by 3 bases and J by 7 bases. The CDR3 sequence is CASSDPSDRGLENEQFF. The CDR3 nucleotides are TGTGCCAGCAGTGATCCCTCGGACAGGGGGCTGGAGAATGAGCAGTTCTTC.

This clonotype was found a few times. CDR3 coding DNA: TGCAGCGCAGGGGACAGGGGGAGCTCCTACGAGCAGTACTTC. It is translated as CSAGDRGSSYEQYF. J is TRBJ2-7 and V is TRBV29-1, with 11 positions matching TRBD1. The V and J ends lost 7 bases and 0 bases, in that order; junction bases with no gene match: 5. CDR1 and CDR2 (germline): SQVTM, ANQGSEA. The CDR3 covers 14 residues.

This chain connects TRBV5-1 to TRBJ1-6; 7 nucleotides line up with TRBD1. This CDR3 has 19 residues. Germline V gene sequence: CDR1 SGHRS, CDR2 YFSETQ. V shed 0 bases and J 5 bases; nucleotides not matched to a gene: 14. CDR3 in DNA: TGCGCCAGCAGCTTGGCACTGCGAGGCAGGGGACAGAATAATTCACCCCTCCACTTT. Encoded protein: CASSLALRGRGQNNSPLHF.

There are a few counts of this clonotype. This chain links TRBV4-1 with TRBJ2-6, with 8 positions matching TRBD1. V was clipped by 4 bases and J by 2 bases; unmatched bases: 13. This CDR3 spans 19 amino acids. In germline, CDR1 is MGHRA, CDR2 YSYEKL. Here the CDR3 reads CASSLRGGQGFPGANVLTF. Here the CDR3 DNA reads TGCGCCAGCAGCCTTCGAGGAGGACAGGGTTTCCCTGGGGCCAACGTCCTGACTTTC.

This clonotype appeared a few times. The rearrangement uses TRBV20-1 and TRBJ2-3; 10 positions match TRBD2. The CDR3 extends over 14 amino acids. CDR1 and CDR2 from the germline V gene are DFQATT and SNEGSKA (reference sequence). V was clipped by 6 bases and J by 6 bases; unmatched bases: 9. CDR3 in amino acids: CSAVSGGVRDTQYF. In DNA form, the CDR3 reads TGCAGTGCCGTCAGCGGGGGGGTACGTGATACGCAGTATTTT.

The V call is TRBV7-9, the J call TRBJ2-1, with TRBD1 as a possible D gene (6 bases). Germline assignment: CDR1 SEHNR and CDR2 FQNEAQ (reference sequence). Trimming cost V 5 bases and J 5 bases, with 13 bases left between them. The CDR3 contains 14 residues. The DNA of the CDR3 is TGTGCCAGCAGCGTCCGGGACATGGACAATGAGCAGTTCTTC. It is translated as CASSVRDMDNEQFF.

There are a few counts of this clonotype. The chain recombines TRBV5-1 with TRBJ2-1; 9 nucleotides line up with TRBD1. In germline, CDR1 is SGHRS, CDR2 YFSETQ. The CDR3 runs 16 residues. The V gene end was trimmed by 1 base and the J gene end by 10 bases; junction bases not matched to a gene: 12. CDR3 region: CASSLTGTGTGGEQFF. The DNA for the CDR3 is TGCGCCAGCAGCTTGACCGGGACAGGGACCGGAGGAGAGCAGTTCTTC.

This clonotype appeared a few times. This chain connects TRBV29-1 to TRBJ1-1; 9 nucleotides agree with TRBD1. V was pared by 6 bases and J by 1 base, with 3 bases of the junction left unmatched. In germline, CDR1 is SQVTM, CDR2 ANQGSEA. The CDR3 runs 13 residues. The CDR3 nucleotides are TGCAGCGTGGGACAGGGCGGGAACACTGAAGCTTTCTTT. Translation: CSVGQGGNTEAFF.

This sequence joins TRBV20-1 and TRBJ2-1; a weak D match, TRBD1 (5 bases). V was trimmed by 2 bases and J by 1 base, leaving 9 bases between them. In germline, CDR1 is DFQATT, CDR2 SNEGSKA (reference sequence). This CDR3 has 14 residues. CDR3 sequence (DNA): TGCAGTGCTAGATCCCAGGGATCCTACAATGAGCAGTTCTTC. This gives the protein CSARSQGSYNEQFF.

The rearrangement joins TRBV12-3 or TRBV12-4 to TRBJ2-6; 7 bases agree with TRBD2. The CDR3 is 16 residues long. V lost 8 bases to trimming and J lost 0 bases; unmatched junction nucleotides: 7. CDR3 coding DNA: TGTGCCAGCTATGGCGGGGGTTACTCTGGGGCCAACGTCCTGACTTTC. Translating gives CASYGGGYSGANVLTF.

This sequence joins TRBV20-1 and TRBJ2-2; D unclear. Between the trimmed V and J ends, which lost 1 base and 4 bases, there was a span of 7 bases. Germline V gives CDR1 DFQATT, CDR2 SNEGSKA (reference sequence). The CDR3 has 13 residues. The CDR3 nucleotides read TGCAGTGCTAGAGTTAGAGTCACCGGGGAGCTGTTTTTT. This codes for CSARVRVTGELFF.

This chain links TRBV7-2 with TRBJ2-1; no definite D call. This CDR3 has 12 residues. Germline values: CDR1 SGHTA, CDR2 FQGNSA. The V gene lost 4 bases and the J gene lost 10 bases, with 11 bases spanning the gap. This chain's CDR3 is CASSSYTYEQFF. The CDR3 DNA follows: TGTGCCAGCAGCTCGTACACTTACGAGCAGTTCTTC.